There are many counts of the clone carrying this TCR beta chain. Its antigen remains unknown. The method for making cDNA was 5'RACE, and it used 10-nucleotide random UMIs. Using its own MiXCR run on the 5' RACE reads, TCRdb lists one record per CDR3 protein. This sample has about 57,000 distinct CDR3 sequences, with 12% found just once. These data originate in a study of neurological immune-mediated disorders. Trimming left V 0 bases short and J 10 bases short, with 7 bases between. This CDR3 region has 12 residues. CDR1 LNHNV and CDR2 YYDKDF come from the germline V gene (reference sequence). General study points: CDR3 amino acid sequences found in expanded clones were never shared across subjects, suggesting private repertoires in all groups. Falling below healthy controls, multiple sclerosis showed the least TCR clonal expansion, while HTLV-1-associated myelopathy showed the most.

This sequence was found in a woman aged 60-75 years with HTLV-1-associated myelopathy (HAM/TSP). This chain links TRBV15 with TRBJ1-5, with D unresolved. Sequenced input: PBMCs. The DNA of the CDR3 is TGTGCCACCAGCAGAGATGTCAGCCCCCAGCATTTT. Protein product: CATSRDVSPQHF.